Listed here are 17 T cell receptor beta chains from one sample, sequenced in a study of OX40 agonist ivuxolimab in advanced cancers. Measured with immunoSEQ multiplex PCR; TCRdb has only the in-frame clones, and not every one. The sample shows about 62,000 clones, 75% to 85% of them seen only once. Sequenced here: CD4+ or CD8+ T cells sorted from blood, sampled in a trial of the OX40 agonist ivuxolimab. The receptors derive from an adult with an advanced solid tumor such as melanoma, head and neck, liver or kidney cancer.

V and J are TRBV28 and TRBJ2-1; TRBD2 might be the D (6 bases). CDR3 size: 15 residues. From germline, CDR1 is MDHEN and CDR2 SYDVKM. Trimming took off 3 bases at V and 4 bases at J, with 13 bases between the two ends. The chain's CDR3 is CASSLEGRRYNEQFF. DNA for the CDR3: TGTGCCAGCAGTTTGGAGGGAAGGAGGTACAATGAGCAGTTCTTC.

V usage is TRBV10-1 and J usage is TRBJ2-2, with 8 bases identical to TRBD2. Germline V gene lookup returns CDR1 WNHNN and CDR2 SYGVQD (reference sequence). The CDR3 contains 19 residues. After removal of 7 bases from V and 4 bases from J, the junction contained 20 bases not matched to a gene. The CDR3 DNA is TGCGCCAGCACCCCCCCCGACCGGGGGGGCGGATGTGGCACCGGGGAGCTGTTTTTT. Its translation: CASTPPDRGGGCGTGELFF.

V is TRBV7-2 and J is TRBJ2-5; D perhaps matches TRBD2 (6 bases). Germline V CDR1 and CDR2: SGHTA, FQGNSA. The CDR3 is 13 residues long. V was clipped by 5 bases and J by 2 bases, with 9 bases between them. CDR3 nucleotides: TGTGCCAGCAGCAGGACTACTCAAGAGACCCAGTACTTC. Encoded protein: CASSRTTQETQYF.

The rearrangement joins TRBV5-5 to TRBJ2-3, with TRBD1 as a possible D gene (5 bases). The germline gives CDR1 SGHKS, CDR2 YYEKEE (reference sequence). The CDR3 extends over 14 amino acids. Trimming stripped 2 bases from V and 2 bases from J, with 9 bases between. CDR3 sequence reads: CASSFDSPTDTQYF. The DNA of the CDR3 is TGTGCCAGCAGCTTCGACAGCCCCACAGATACGCAGTATTTT.

The chain employs TRBV11-2 and TRBJ1-3; D possibly corresponds to TRBD1 (5 bases). The CDR3 covers 16 residues. Germline V gene data show CDR1 as SGHAT and CDR2 as FQNNGV. Trimming shortened V by 0 bases and J by 3 bases, and 12 bases separated the two germline ends. CDR3 in amino acids: CASSLDIRVDGNTIYF. DNA of the CDR3: TGTGCCAGCAGCTTAGATATCAGGGTGGATGGAAACACCATATATTTT.

The chain uses TRBV7-9 and TRBJ1-5, with no clear D. V dropped 2 bases and J dropped 7 bases, with 15 bases sitting between them. This CDR3 has 15 residues. CDR1 and CDR2 (germline): SEHNR, FQNEAQ (reference sequence). In DNA form, the CDR3 reads TGTGCCAGCAGCTTAACCAGCGAGGACGGGCAGCCCCAGCATTTT. Translating gives CASSLTSEDGQPQHF.

The sample holds a few counts of this clone. The J gene is TRBJ2-1, the V gene TRBV7-2; D may be TRBD1 or TRBD2 (5 bases each). Germline loops: CDR1 SGHTA, CDR2 FQGNSA. The germline V and J ends were trimmed by 0 bases and 7 bases, with 13 bases remaining between them. This CDR3 is built from 15 residues. The CDR3: CASSLAGETNNEQFF. The CDR3 nucleotides read TGTGCCAGCAGCTTAGCGGGGGAGACAAATAATGAGCAGTTCTTC.

The chain is built from TRBV7-3 and TRBJ2-7; 9 bases align to TRBD2. CDR3 length: 14 amino acids. V lost 1 base to trimming and J lost 5 bases; unmatched junction nucleotides: 3. Germline V gene sequence: CDR1 SGHTA, CDR2 FQGTGA. The CDR3 region is CASSLSGRVDEQYF. DNA for the CDR3: TGTGCCAGCAGCTTAAGCGGGAGGGTTGACGAGCAGTACTTC.

The rearrangement links TRBV7-9 to TRBJ2-1; D is perhaps TRBD1 or TRBD2 (6 bases each). This CDR3 contains 19 residues. Germline V gives CDR1 SEHNR, CDR2 FQNEAQ (reference sequence). With 5 bases removed from V and 0 bases from J, the gap between germline ends came to 23 bases. The CDR3 DNA is TGTGCCAGCAGCCCTCGGTATGGGGGGCAATCAACCTCCTACAATGAGCAGTTCTTC. Translated, it gives CASSPRYGGQSTSYNEQFF.

This chain joins TRBV10-3 and TRBJ2-7; D is unresolved. Germline V gene lookup returns CDR1 ENHRY and CDR2 SYGVKD. V lost 5 bases to trimming and J lost 2 bases, with 13 bases between them. This CDR3 is 14 amino acids long. The CDR3 sequence: CAISSETRPYEQYF. CDR3 DNA sequence: TGTGCCATCAGTTCCGAGACAAGACCCTACGAGCAGTACTTC.

V usage is TRBV4-2 and J usage is TRBJ2-5, with a possible D match to TRBD1 (6 bases). Per germline, CDR1 LGHNA and CDR2 YNFKEQ. The CDR3 loop spans 13 amino acids. V gave up 4 bases and J gave up 4 bases, with 10 bases separating them. CDR3 DNA sequence: TGTGCCAGCAGCCTTGGGGGCCCAGAGACCCAGTACTTC. Protein sequence: CASSLGGPETQYF.

The chain uses TRBV14 and TRBJ1-1; D might be TRBD1 (6 bases). Trimming stripped 3 bases from V and 5 bases from J, with 28 bases between. The CDR3 is made up of 19 amino acids. CDR1 is SGHDN and CDR2 is FVKESK in the germline V gene. The CDR3 region is CASSHRIQTVTGLGTEAFF. In DNA form, the CDR3 reads TGTGCCAGCAGCCACCGAATTCAGACCGTTACAGGGCTGGGGACTGAAGCTTTCTTT.

Only a few counts were recorded for this clone. This CDR3 is CASSLIANEQFF. CDR3 sequence (DNA): TGTGCCAGCAGCTTGATAGCCAATGAGCAGTTCTTC. This sequence joins TRBV7-2 and TRBJ2-1; D is uncertain. Looked up from germline, CDR1 is SGHTA and CDR2 is FQGNSA. This CDR3 spans 12 amino acids. The V end lost 3 bases, the J end lost 6 bases, and 6 bases lay between the germline ends.

The gene calls are TRBV19 and TRBJ2-7; 8 positions agree with TRBD1. This CDR3 contains 15 residues. Per the germline V gene, CDR1 is LNHDA and CDR2 is SQIVND (reference sequence). Losses at the gene ends were 4 bases for V and 5 bases for J; bases not matched to a gene: 10. Here the CDR3 reads CASSSQGAQLHEQYF. In DNA, the CDR3 is TGTGCCAGTAGTAGTCAGGGGGCCCAGCTACACGAGCAGTACTTC.

V is TRBV7-8 and J is TRBJ2-2; 9 bases map to TRBD2. The CDR3 spans 17 residues. J gave up 7 bases and V 0 bases, and 9 bases lay outside the gene matches. Germline CDR1 and CDR2: SGHVS and FQNEAQ. The CDR3 region has the DNA TGTGCCAGCAGCTTAGCGGGCAGCGGGAGGTTGATCGGGGAGCTGTTTTTT. As protein: CASSLAGSGRLIGELFF.

V usage is TRBV7-2 and J usage is TRBJ2-3; D perhaps matches TRBD1 (6 bases). Germline values: CDR1 SGHTA, CDR2 FQGNSA. The CDR3 runs 13 residues. Trimming shortened V by 7 bases and J by 2 bases, and 10 bases separated the two germline ends. CDR3 sequence: CASKGGPTDTQYF. CDR3 DNA: TGTGCCAGCAAAGGGGGACCCACAGATACGCAGTATTTT.

This clone came up once. The genes are TRBV5-8 and TRBJ2-7; 9 nucleotides align to TRBD2. Germline V CDR1 and CDR2: SGHTS, YDEGEE. Losses at the gene ends were 2 bases for V and 2 bases for J; bases not matched to a gene: 2. This CDR3 region has 14 residues. CDR3 sequence reads: CASSFGGGAYEQYF. For the CDR3, the DNA is TGTGCCAGCAGCTTCGGCGGGGGGGCCTACGAGCAGTACTTC.